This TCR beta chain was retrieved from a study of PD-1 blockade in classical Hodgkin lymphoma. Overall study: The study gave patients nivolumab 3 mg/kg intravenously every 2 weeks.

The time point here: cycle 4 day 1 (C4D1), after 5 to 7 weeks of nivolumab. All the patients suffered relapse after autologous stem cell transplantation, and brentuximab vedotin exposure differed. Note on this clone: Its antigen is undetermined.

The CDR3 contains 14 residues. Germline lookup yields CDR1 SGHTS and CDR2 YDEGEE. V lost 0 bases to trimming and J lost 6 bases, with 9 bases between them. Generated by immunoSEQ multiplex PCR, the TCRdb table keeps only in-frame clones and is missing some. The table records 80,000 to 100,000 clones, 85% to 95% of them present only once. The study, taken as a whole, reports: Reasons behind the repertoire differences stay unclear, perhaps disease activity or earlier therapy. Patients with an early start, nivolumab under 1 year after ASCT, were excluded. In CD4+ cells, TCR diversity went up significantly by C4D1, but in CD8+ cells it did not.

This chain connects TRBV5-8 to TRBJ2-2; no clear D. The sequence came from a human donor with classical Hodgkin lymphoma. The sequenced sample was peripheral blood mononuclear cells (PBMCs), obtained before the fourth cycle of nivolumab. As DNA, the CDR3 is TGTGCCAGCAGCTTGGTAAGGGCCGCCGGGGAGCTGTTTTTT. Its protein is CASSLVRAAGELFF.